The 30 T cell receptor beta chains below were found in one sample sequenced in a study of T cell responses to AZD1222 COVID-19 vaccine. The method was immunoSEQ multiplex PCR; TCRdb's version includes in-frame clones alone and lacks a portion of them. The sample yields 79,000 or so clones, about 74% seen once. The sequencing used peripheral blood, collected 28 days after the second dose of the MenACWY control vaccine. The receptors here all came from an adult who received the MenACWY meningococcal vaccine as a control.

This clone turned up a few times. The J gene is TRBJ2-3, the V gene TRBV7-9; D unclear. Per the germline V gene, CDR1 is SEHNR and CDR2 is FQNEAQ (reference sequence). This CDR3 spans 11 amino acids. In DNA form, the CDR3 reads TGTGCACTCCCGAAGGGAGATACGCAGTATTTT. It codes for CALPKGDTQYF.

Comments on this clone: A much larger clone differs by one base, so this may be a read error. The V call is TRBV25-1, the J call TRBJ1-3; D gene uncertain. Germline loops: CDR1 MGHDK, CDR2 SYGVNS. The CDR3 covers 11 residues. V lost 6 bases, J lost 4 bases, and 4 bases lay in between. The CDR3: CASRKGNTIYF. In DNA form, the CDR3 reads TGTGCCAGCAGGAAGGGAAACACCATATATTTT.

This clone showed up just a few times. The V gene is TRBV19, the J gene TRBJ1-2, with 7 bases matching TRBD1. V was clipped by 7 bases and J by 3 bases; unmatched bases: 5. Germline CDR1 LNHDA, CDR2 SQIVND (reference sequence). The CDR3 covers 13 residues. The CDR3 sequence is CASNAGGYYGYTF. CDR3 bases: TGTGCCAGTAACGCAGGGGGTTACTATGGCTACACCTTC.

CDR3: CASSQGGGETQYF. In DNA form, the CDR3 reads TGTGCCAGCAGCCAGGGAGGCGGAGAGACCCAGTACTTC. The genes are TRBV3-1 (or the pseudogene TRBV3-2) and TRBJ2-5; D possibly corresponds to TRBD2 (6 bases). The germline V gene encodes CDR1 LGHDT and CDR2 YNNKEL (reference sequence). V lost 3 bases, J lost 4 bases, and 9 bases lay in between. This CDR3 is built from 13 residues.

The J gene is TRBJ1-2, the V gene TRBV10-3, with a possible D match to TRBD1 (5 bases). From germline, CDR1 is ENHRY and CDR2 SYGVKD. The length of the CDR3 is 14 residues. V was cut by 4 bases and J by 0 bases, with 9 bases left in between. The CDR3 reads CAISGEGANYGYTF. DNA of the CDR3: TGTGCCATCAGTGGTGAAGGGGCTAACTATGGCTACACCTTC.

This rearrangement joins TRBV12-3 or TRBV12-4 to TRBJ2-2; TRBD1 aligns across 7 bases. V gave up 5 bases and J gave up 7 bases; unmatched junction bases: 4. CDR3 length: 13 residues. CDR3 nucleotide sequence: TGTGCCAGCAGTCGACAGGGATTCGGGGAGCTGTTTTTT. Protein: CASSRQGFGELFF.

V and J are TRBV28 and TRBJ1-2, with D perhaps TRBD1 (5 bases). Trimming removed 5 bases from V and 6 bases from J, with 10 bases in between. The CDR3 is 12 residues long. CDR1 MDHEN and CDR2 SYDVKM come from the germline V gene. The CDR3 nucleotides are TGTGCCAGCAGTGTTGGGGGGAATGGCTACACCTTC. Amino acids: CASSVGGNGYTF.

This chain links TRBV24-1 with TRBJ2-5; D could derive from TRBD1 or TRBD2 (5 bases each). The germline CDR1 and CDR2 sequences are KGHDR and SFDVKD. CDR3 length: 15 amino acids. Trimming took 1 base from V and 4 from J, leaving 12 bases between them. DNA for the CDR3: TGTGCCACCAGTGATTTAGAAGGGGACCTAGAGACCCAGTACTTC. Residues: CATSDLEGDLETQYF.

The chain recombines TRBV4-3 with TRBJ2-1; 9 bases map to TRBD2. Unmatched junction bases numbered 4, after V lost 0 bases and J lost 4 bases. The CDR3 has 16 residues. Germline lookup yields CDR1 LGHNA and CDR2 YSLEER. CDR3 sequence reads: CASSQEAAGGYNEQFF. The DNA of the CDR3 is TGCGCCAGCAGCCAAGAAGCAGCGGGGGGATACAATGAGCAGTTCTTC.

The chain is built from TRBV7-8 and TRBJ2-1, with 16 bases identical to TRBD2. Trimming removed 4 bases from V and 9 bases from J; junction bases left unmatched: 6. The length of the CDR3 is 16 residues. Germline CDR1 SGHVS, CDR2 FQNEAQ. This chain's CDR3 is CASSSEGLAGGGEQFF. In nucleotides, the CDR3 is TGTGCCAGCAGCTCCGAGGGACTAGCGGGAGGGGGTGAGCAGTTCTTC.

The chain employs TRBV9 and TRBJ1-2; unclear D gene. The CDR3 has 12 amino acids. The V and J ends lost 3 bases and 4 bases respectively, with 7 bases between them. Germline V gene lookup returns CDR1 SGDLS and CDR2 YYNGEE. The CDR3 sequence: CASSDGLYGYTF. CDR3 bases: TGTGCCAGCAGCGACGGACTCTATGGCTACACCTTC.

Only one count was recorded for this clone. The V call is TRBV10-3, the J call TRBJ2-3, with 11 bases fitting TRBD2. Germline-derived CDR1 and CDR2 are ENHRY and SYGVKD. The CDR3 is made up of 15 amino acids. Trimming cost V 8 bases and J 6 bases; bases outside gene matches: 10. Here the CDR3 reads CAIGGSGREGDTQYF. The CDR3 DNA reads as TGTGCCATCGGGGGTAGCGGGAGGGAGGGTGATACGCAGTATTTT.

This clone was seen just once. The chain uses TRBV7-2 and TRBJ2-7; D is tentatively TRBD1 or TRBD2 (6 bases each). V lost 1 base and J 7 bases, leaving 14 bases between the germline ends. Germline CDR1 SGHTA, CDR2 FQGNSA. CDR3 length: 14 residues. The CDR3 loop reads CASSLGRQAGEQYF. Here the CDR3 DNA reads TGTGCCAGCAGCTTAGGCAGACAGGCGGGGGAGCAGTACTTC. Based on the CDR3 plus reference TRBV7-2 and TRBJ2-7, the full variable domain is GAGVSQSPSNKVTEKGKDVELRCDPISGHTALYWYRQSLGQGLEFLIYFQGNSAPDKSGLPSDRFSAERTGGSVSTLTIQRTQQEDSAVYLCASSLGRQAGEQYFGPGTRLTVT.

The CDR3 here is CASSSPGQGVSGANVLTF. CDR3 DNA: TGCGCCAGCAGCTCACCGGGACAGGGGGTTAGTGGGGCCAACGTCCTGACTTTC. The V call is TRBV5-1, the J call TRBJ2-6; 11 positions match TRBD1. The germline gives CDR1 SGHRS, CDR2 YFSETQ. V lost 3 bases and J lost 3; bases outside the gene matches: 8. This CDR3 has 18 residues. The variable domain in full, with the rest retrieved from reference TRBV5-1 and TRBJ2-6, is KAGVTQTPRYLIKTRGQQVTLSCSPISGHRSVSWYQQTPGQGLQFLFEYFSETQRNKGNFPGRFSGRQFSNSRSEMNVSTLELGDSALYLCASSSPGQGVSGANVLTFGAGSRLTVL.

This chain joins TRBV13 and TRBJ2-3; the D gene is possibly TRBD2 (5 bases). Trimming shortened V by 4 bases and J by 6 bases, and 8 bases separated the two germline ends. The CDR3 runs to 12 residues. Germline CDR1 reads PRHDT; CDR2 reads FYEKMQ (reference sequence). CDR3 coding DNA: TGTGCCAGCAGCTCCGGACTGGATACGCAGTATTTT. It encodes CASSSGLDTQYF.

This clone showed up just a few times. The junction shows a germline mismatch at one end, possibly a read error. The V gene is TRBV5-6, the J gene TRBJ2-7, with D maybe TRBD1 (6 bases). CDR1 SGHDT and CDR2 YYEEEE come from the germline V gene. The CDR3 is 12 amino acids. The CDR3 DNA sequence: TGTGCCAGCAGCTTCGGGCCACAGGGAGCCGTCTTC. Encoded protein: CASSFGPQGAVF.

This chain joins TRBV6-2 or TRBV6-3 and TRBJ2-1; D is unclear. CDR1 is MNHEY, CDR2 SVGEGT, per germline. The CDR3 covers 12 residues. Trimming left V 6 bases short and J 9 bases short, with 12 bases between. CDR3 bases: TGTGCCAGCAGCCAAGGAAGGTCTGAGCAGTTCTTC. Its translation: CASSQGRSEQFF.

This clone has just a few counts. This chain connects TRBV3-1 (or the pseudogene TRBV3-2) to TRBJ2-7; unclear D gene. Germline CDR1 LGHDT, CDR2 YNNKEL (reference sequence). This CDR3 is built from 15 residues. The V end lost 1 base, the J end lost 0 bases, and 10 bases lay between the germline ends. DNA for the CDR3: TGTGCCAGCAGCCAAGGTGCTTTTTACTCCTACGAGCAGTACTTC. Translating it yields CASSQGAFYSYEQYF.

This clone was counted only a few times. The chain links TRBV7-8 to TRBJ2-1; possibly TRBD2 for D (6 bases). CDR1 and CDR2 from the germline V gene are SGHVS and FQNEAQ. V shed 5 bases and J shed 4 bases, with 12 bases lying between them. This CDR3 contains 14 residues. The CDR3 here is CASSRGTSYNEQFF. In DNA form, the CDR3 reads TGTGCCAGCAGCCGTGGGACTTCATACAATGAGCAGTTCTTC.

The CDR3 loop reads CASSLGYASNYGYTF. The DNA of the CDR3 is TGTGCCAGCAGCTTGGGATATGCCAGTAACTATGGCTACACCTTC. The chain has TRBV5-6 and TRBJ1-2; D gene uncertain. The CDR3 contains 15 residues. Trimming removed 0 bases from V and 1 base from J, with 10 bases in between. Germline CDR1 and CDR2: SGHDT and YYEEEE.

The J gene is TRBJ2-1, the V gene TRBV5-1; the D call may be TRBD1 or TRBD2 (5 bases each). CDR1 and CDR2 (germline): SGHRS, YFSETQ. The CDR3 is made up of 14 amino acids. The ends were cut back, 1 base at V and 7 bases at J, with 12 bases in the middle. This chain's CDR3 is CASSLSGRWNEQFF. The CDR3 DNA reads TGCGCCAGCAGCTTGTCGGGGCGCTGGAATGAGCAGTTCTTC.

V usage is TRBV28 and J usage is TRBJ1-1, with a weak D call TRBD1 (5 bases). This CDR3 comprises 15 residues. V was pared by 6 bases and J by 0 bases, with 14 bases between. Germline V gene data show CDR1 as MDHEN and CDR2 as SYDVKM. CDR3 in amino acids: CASSRTGTVNTEAFF. CDR3 bases: TGTGCCAGCAGCCGGACCGGGACGGTGAACACTGAAGCTTTCTTT.

A word on this clone: The limits of the CDR3 on the DNA are not certain, so only TCRdb's listed CDR3 is given. The V gene is TRBV2, the J gene TRBJ1-2. A total of 13 residues make up the CDR3, ends included. Germline CDR1 SNHLY, CDR2 FYNNEI. The CDR3 protein is CASSEVGSGSSTF.

This chain uses TRBV15 with TRBJ1-2, with a tentative D call TRBD1 (6 bases). V shed 5 bases and J shed 0 bases, with 13 bases lying between them. The germline V gene encodes CDR1 LNHNV and CDR2 YYDKDF (reference sequence). This CDR3 is built from 15 residues. In nucleotides, the CDR3 is TGTGCCACCAGCGCCAGCGGGGGCCCTAACTATGGCTACACCTTC. Translating it yields CATSASGGPNYGYTF. Complete variable domain (other parts from reference TRBV15 and TRBJ1-2): DAMVIQNPRYQVTQFGKPVTLSCSQTLNHNVMYWYQQKSSQAPKLLFHYYDKDFNNEADTPDNFQSRRPNTSFCFLDIRSPGLGDTAMYLCATSASGGPNYGYTFGSGTRLTVV.

This clone showed up just a few times. The chain carries TRBV6-1 and TRBJ2-5; TRBD2 matches at 10 bases. The CDR3 covers 16 residues. The germline gives CDR1 MNHNS, CDR2 SASEGT. J lost 5 bases, V lost 6 bases, and 12 bases had no gene match. CDR3 nucleotide sequence: TGTGCCAGCAGGGAACAAGCGGGAGGGGTCCGGGAGACCCAGTACTTC. This translates into CASREQAGGVRETQYF.

J is TRBJ1-1 and V is TRBV4-3; tentatively, D is TRBD1 (5 bases). V gave up 0 bases and J gave up 4 bases, with 12 bases separating them. The CDR3 extends over 15 amino acids. CDR1 and CDR2 from the germline V gene are LGHNA and YSLEER. The CDR3 sequence is CASSQDGPGRTEAFF. The DNA for the CDR3 is TGCGCCAGCAGCCAAGATGGGCCGGGACGCACTGAAGCTTTCTTT.

This chain uses TRBV3-1 (or the pseudogene TRBV3-2) with TRBJ2-7, with 8 bases that match TRBD1. The germline gives CDR1 LGHDT, CDR2 YNNKEL (reference sequence). The trim removed 4 bases at V and 5 bases at J, leaving 7 bases unmatched. This CDR3 is 14 amino acids long. The CDR3 protein is CASSPIQGAHEQYF. Here the CDR3 DNA reads TGTGCCAGCAGCCCGATTCAGGGGGCCCACGAGCAGTACTTC.

CDR3 protein: CASSLGQGIHEQYF. In nucleotides, the CDR3 is TGCGCCAGCAGCTTAGGGCAGGGGATCCACGAGCAGTACTTC. V usage is TRBV5-1 and J usage is TRBJ2-7; tentatively, D is TRBD1 (6 bases). Germline values: CDR1 SGHRS, CDR2 YFSETQ. The length of the CDR3 is 14 residues. V was cut by 2 bases and J by 5 bases, with 14 bases left in between.

The chain combines TRBV6-5 with TRBJ1-5; no firm D call. This CDR3 spans 15 amino acids. CDR1 is MNHEY, CDR2 SVGAGI, per germline. V lost 6 bases, J lost 0 bases, and 12 bases lay in between. Here the CDR3 reads CASRSQYYSNQPQHF. CDR3 DNA sequence: TGTGCCAGCAGAAGTCAGTACTATAGCAATCAGCCCCAGCATTTT.

This clone was detected only once. The rearrangement links TRBV28 to TRBJ2-2; 10 nucleotides match TRBD2. Germline values: CDR1 MDHEN, CDR2 SYDVKM. The trim removed 6 bases at V and 7 bases at J, leaving 5 bases unmatched. The CDR3 is made up of 14 amino acids. CDR3 sequence: CASSPSGRGGELFF. Here the CDR3 DNA reads TGTGCCAGCAGCCCGAGCGGGAGGGGCGGGGAGCTGTTTTTT.